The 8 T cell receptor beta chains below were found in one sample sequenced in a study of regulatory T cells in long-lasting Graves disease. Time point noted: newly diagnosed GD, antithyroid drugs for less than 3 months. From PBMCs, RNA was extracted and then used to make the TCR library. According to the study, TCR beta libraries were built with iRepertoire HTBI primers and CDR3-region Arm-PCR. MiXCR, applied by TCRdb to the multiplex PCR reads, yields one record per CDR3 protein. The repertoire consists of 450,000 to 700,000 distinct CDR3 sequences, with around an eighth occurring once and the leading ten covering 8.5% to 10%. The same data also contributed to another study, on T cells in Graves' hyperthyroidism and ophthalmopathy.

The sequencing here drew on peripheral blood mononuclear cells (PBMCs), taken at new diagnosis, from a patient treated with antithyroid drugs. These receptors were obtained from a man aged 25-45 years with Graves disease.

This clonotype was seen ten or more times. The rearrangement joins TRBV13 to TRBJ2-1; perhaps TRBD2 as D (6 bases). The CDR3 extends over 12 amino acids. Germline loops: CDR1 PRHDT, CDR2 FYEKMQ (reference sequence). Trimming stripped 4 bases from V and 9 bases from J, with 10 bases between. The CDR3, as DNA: TGTGCCAGCAGCTGGGAGGTAGGTGAGCAGTTCTTC. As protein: CASSWEVGEQFF. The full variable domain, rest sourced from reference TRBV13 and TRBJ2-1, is AAGVIQSPRHLIKEKRETATLKCYPIPRHDTVYWYQQGPGQDPQFLISFYEKMQSDKGSIPDRFSAQQFSDYHSELNMSSLELGDSALYFCASSWEVGEQFFGPGTRLTVL.

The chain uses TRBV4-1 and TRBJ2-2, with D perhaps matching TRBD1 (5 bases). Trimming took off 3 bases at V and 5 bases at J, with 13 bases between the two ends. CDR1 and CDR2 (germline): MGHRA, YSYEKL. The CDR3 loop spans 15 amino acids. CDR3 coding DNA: TGCGCCAGCAGCCAGCCCATCGACAGAACCGGGGAGCTGTTTTTT. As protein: CASSQPIDRTGELFF.

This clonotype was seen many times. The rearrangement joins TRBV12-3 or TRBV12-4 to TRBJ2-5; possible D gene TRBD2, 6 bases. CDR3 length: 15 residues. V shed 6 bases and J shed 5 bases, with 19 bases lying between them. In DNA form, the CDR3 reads TGTGCCAGCAGGGGGGGATTTGGGGAGGTGGAGACCCAGTACTTC. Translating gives CASRGGFGEVETQYF.

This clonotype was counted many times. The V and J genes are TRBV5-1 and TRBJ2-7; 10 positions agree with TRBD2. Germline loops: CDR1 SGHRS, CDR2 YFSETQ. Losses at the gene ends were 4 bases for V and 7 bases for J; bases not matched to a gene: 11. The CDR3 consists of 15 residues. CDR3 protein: CASSLIASGSDEQYF. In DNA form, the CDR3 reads TGCGCCAGCAGCCTGATAGCTAGCGGGAGTGATGAGCAGTACTTC.

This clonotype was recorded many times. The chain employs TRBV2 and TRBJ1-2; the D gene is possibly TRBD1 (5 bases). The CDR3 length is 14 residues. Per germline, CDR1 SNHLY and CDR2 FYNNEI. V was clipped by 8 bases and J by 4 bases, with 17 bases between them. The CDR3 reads CASRLRGVSYGYTF. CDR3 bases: TGTGCCAGCCGCCTTAGGGGAGTCTCCTATGGCTACACCTTC.

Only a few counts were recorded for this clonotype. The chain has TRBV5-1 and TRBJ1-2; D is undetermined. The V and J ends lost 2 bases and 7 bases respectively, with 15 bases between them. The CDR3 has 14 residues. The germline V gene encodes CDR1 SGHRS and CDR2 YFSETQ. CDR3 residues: CASSFEGPQSGYTF. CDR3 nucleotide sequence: TGCGCCAGCAGCTTCGAGGGCCCGCAAAGTGGCTACACCTTC.

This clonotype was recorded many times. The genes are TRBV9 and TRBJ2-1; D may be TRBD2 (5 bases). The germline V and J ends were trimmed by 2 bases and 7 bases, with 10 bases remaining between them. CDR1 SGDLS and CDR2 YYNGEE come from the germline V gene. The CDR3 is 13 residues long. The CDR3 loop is CASSVSSGNEQFF. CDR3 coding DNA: TGTGCCAGCAGCGTTTCTTCGGGAAATGAGCAGTTCTTC.

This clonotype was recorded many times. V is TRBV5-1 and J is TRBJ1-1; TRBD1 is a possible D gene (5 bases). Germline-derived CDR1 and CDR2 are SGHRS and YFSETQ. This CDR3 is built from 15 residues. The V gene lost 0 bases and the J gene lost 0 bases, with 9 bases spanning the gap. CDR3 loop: CASSLAGGVNTEAFF. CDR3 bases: TGCGCCAGCAGCTTGGCCGGGGGGGTGAACACTGAAGCTTTCTTT. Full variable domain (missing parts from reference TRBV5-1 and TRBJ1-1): KAGVTQTPRYLIKTRGQQVTLSCSPISGHRSVSWYQQTPGQGLQFLFEYFSETQRNKGNFPGRFSGRQFSNSRSEMNVSTLELGDSALYLCASSLAGGVNTEAFFGQGTRLTVV.